The 29 T cell receptor beta chains presented below share a single source sample, sequenced in a study of blood T cell repertoires in COVID-19. Sequencing was performed with immunoSEQ multiplex PCR; in TCRdb, only in-frame clones are kept and a portion is missing. The sample comprises some 350,000 clones, roughly 90% of which are singletons, and around 7.9% rests with the top ten. Sequenced: peripheral blood. These receptors were obtained from a woman between 70 and 85 years old with COVID-19, enrolled during active disease.

CDR3 amino acids: CASSSRANTEAFF. In DNA, the CDR3 is TGTGCCAGTAGTAGTAGAGCTAACACTGAAGCTTTCTTT. The genes are TRBV19 and TRBJ1-1, with unresolved D. CDR3 size: 13 residues. Trimming removed 4 bases at V and 2 bases at J, with 8 bases between. Germline V CDR1 and CDR2: LNHDA, SQIVND (reference sequence).

Comments on this clone: Distinct nucleotide sequences in the sample also encode this CDR3. The chain is built from TRBV18 and TRBJ1-2; TRBD1 might be the D (6 bases). The CDR3 contains 13 residues. V lost 3 bases and J 3 bases, leaving 8 bases between the germline ends. Germline-derived CDR1 and CDR2 are KGHSH and LQKENI. CDR3 protein: CASSPRTDYGYTF. Written as DNA, the CDR3 is TGTGCCAGCTCACCTAGGACAGACTATGGCTACACCTTC. The whole variable domain, remainder taken from reference TRBV18 and TRBJ1-2, is NAGVMQNPRHLVRRRGQEARLRCSPMKGHSHVYWYRQLPEEGLKFMVYLQKENIIDESGMPKERFSAEFPKEGPSILRIQQVVRGDSAAYFCASSPRTDYGYTFGSGTRLTVV.

V usage is TRBV24-1 and J usage is TRBJ1-2, with D maybe TRBD1 (5 bases). Per germline, CDR1 KGHDR and CDR2 SFDVKD. The ends were cut back, 3 bases at V and 5 bases at J, with 12 bases in the middle. The CDR3 is 14 residues long. The CDR3 reads CATSDGAGRYGYTF. In DNA, the CDR3 is TGTGCCACCAGTGATGGGGCTGGCAGGTATGGCTACACCTTC.

This clone has just one count. V and J are TRBV6-2 or TRBV6-3 and TRBJ1-1; D is undetermined. V was pared by 1 base and J by 6 bases, with 15 bases between. The germline V gene encodes CDR1 MNHEY and CDR2 SVGEGT. The CDR3 runs 15 residues. CDR3 residues: CASSYFVGGRPEAFF. The CDR3 DNA sequence: TGTGCCAGCAGTTACTTCGTGGGAGGGCGCCCTGAAGCTTTCTTT.

The genes are TRBV4-2 and TRBJ2-1, with TRBD2 matching over 10 bases. This CDR3 spans 16 amino acids. Germline V CDR1 and CDR2: LGHNA, YNFKEQ. V lost 1 base and J lost 4; bases outside the gene matches: 4. CDR3 residues: CASSQVGSGGYNEQFF. The CDR3 DNA is TGTGCCAGCAGCCAAGTGGGTAGCGGGGGGTACAATGAGCAGTTCTTC.

The chain's CDR3 is CASSEGGSNQPQHF. In DNA form, the CDR3 reads TGTGCCAGCAGTGAGGGGGGGAGCAATCAGCCCCAGCATTTT. V usage is TRBV2 and J usage is TRBJ1-5; D is perhaps TRBD1 (5 bases). This CDR3 contains 14 residues. In germline, CDR1 is SNHLY, CDR2 FYNNEI. Trimming removed 3 bases at V and 1 base at J, with 7 bases between.

V gene TRBV2 combines with J gene TRBJ2-2; 9 nucleotides agree with TRBD1. The germline gives CDR1 SNHLY, CDR2 FYNNEI. The CDR3 is 15 residues long. Trimming cost V 5 bases and J 5 bases; bases outside gene matches: 6. The CDR3 is CASSTGGAGTGELFF. The DNA for the CDR3 is TGTGCCAGCAGTACAGGGGGCGCAGGAACCGGGGAGCTGTTTTTT.

The chain joins TRBV27 to TRBJ1-1; TRBD1 agrees at 10 bases. The germline V gene encodes CDR1 MNHEY and CDR2 SMNVEV (reference sequence). CDR3 size: 16 residues. The V segment lost 5 bases and the J segment 3 bases; nucleotides outside the gene matches: 9. As DNA, the CDR3 is TGTGCCAGCAGTACGACAGGGGGCGCCTTGTACACTGAAGCTTTCTTT. Translating gives CASSTTGGALYTEAFF.

This clone was observed a few times. The CDR3 DNA follows: TGTGCCAGCACCAAGACAGGGGTGGGCGGGGAGCTGTTTTTT. Amino acid sequence: CASTKTGVGGELFF. The rearrangement uses TRBV9 and TRBJ2-2, with 8 bases identical to TRBD1. The CDR3 runs to 14 residues. The V gene's germline CDR1 is SGDLS and CDR2 YYNGEE. V lost 6 bases, J lost 7 bases, and 8 bases stayed unmatched.

The rearrangement links TRBV9 to TRBJ2-1, with 7 bases fitting TRBD1. The CDR3 covers 15 residues. Trimming took 2 bases from V and 12 from J; bases not matched to a gene: 14. Germline CDR1 and CDR2: SGDLS and YYNGEE. CDR3 residues: CASSVGDRDPLGQFF. The CDR3 coding sequence is TGTGCCAGCAGCGTGGGAGACAGGGACCCGTTGGGGCAGTTCTTC.

The chain links TRBV6-5 to TRBJ2-3; 10 bases are a match to TRBD2. The V gene end was trimmed by 6 bases and the J gene end by 4 bases; junction bases not matched to a gene: 7. CDR3 length: 15 residues. The germline V gene has CDR1 MNHEY and CDR2 SVGAGI. CDR3 residues: CASRKRGGIADTQYF. Written as DNA, the CDR3 is TGTGCCAGCAGAAAGCGGGGGGGTATTGCAGATACGCAGTATTTT.

The chain recombines TRBV5-1 with TRBJ1-4, with 7 bases that match TRBD1. Germline V gene sequence: CDR1 SGHRS, CDR2 YFSETQ. This CDR3 is 16 amino acids long. Trimming at V came to 1 base and at J to 3 bases, leaving 6 bases not matched to a gene. CDR3 nucleotide sequence: TGCGCCAGCAGCTTGTATAGGGGGCCGTCTAATGAAAAACTGTTTTTT. It codes for CASSLYRGPSNEKLFF.

This clone was picked up one time. The chain has TRBV3-1 (or the pseudogene TRBV3-2) and TRBJ2-1; no definite D call. V was trimmed by 1 base and J by 4 bases, leaving 11 bases between them. The CDR3 consists of 15 residues. Germline CDR1 LGHDT, CDR2 YNNKEL (reference sequence). CDR3 in DNA: TGTGCCAGCAGCCAAGGGAAAACGGGTTACAATGAGCAGTTCTTC. Protein product: CASSQGKTGYNEQFF.

The chain carries TRBV21-1 and TRBJ1-2. TRBV21-1 is tagged as a pseudogene. The CDR3 totals 14 residues. CDR3 region: CASSKVRGGYGYTF. DNA for the CDR3: TGTGCCAGCAGCAAAGTGAGGGGAGGCTATGGCTACACCTTC.

The rearrangement joins TRBV5-5 to TRBJ1-2, with 7 bases identical to TRBD1. Germline V gene sequence: CDR1 SGHKS, CDR2 YYEKEE (reference sequence). After removal of 4 bases from V and 7 bases from J, the junction contained 7 bases not matched to a gene. This CDR3 contains 13 residues. The CDR3 DNA sequence: TGTGCCAGCAGCAAAACAGGGGTGGGTGGCTACACCTTC. Its protein product is CASSKTGVGGYTF.

For this clone: Different DNA sequences within this sample yield the same CDR3. The chain couples TRBV27 to TRBJ1-2, with TRBD1 as a possible D gene (5 bases). Germline V lookup: CDR1 MNHEY, CDR2 SMNVEV (reference sequence). The V end lost 2 bases, the J end lost 5 bases, and 9 bases lay between the germline ends. There are 13 residues in the CDR3. The CDR3 sequence: CASSLQGGYGYTF. The DNA of the CDR3 is TGTGCCAGCAGTTTACAGGGAGGGTATGGCTACACCTTC.

The genes are TRBV19 and TRBJ1-2; the D gene is possibly TRBD1 (6 bases). Trimming removed 5 bases from V and 0 bases from J, with 7 bases in between. CDR1 is LNHDA, CDR2 SQIVND, per germline (reference sequence). The CDR3 is made up of 13 amino acids. Written as DNA, the CDR3 is TGTGCCAGTAGTCACAGGGCTAACTATGGCTACACCTTC. This translates into CASSHRANYGYTF.

The chain links TRBV11-2 to TRBJ2-3; 10 bases fit TRBD1. The V and J ends lost 6 bases and 5 bases, in that order; junction bases with no gene match: 8. Looked up from germline, CDR1 is SGHAT and CDR2 is FQNNGV. This CDR3 is 15 amino acids long. The CDR3 DNA follows: TGTGCCAGCAGTTCGGGACAGGGGCGTTTAGATACGCAGTATTTT. Amino acids: CASSSGQGRLDTQYF.

The chain recombines TRBV7-2 with TRBJ1-4; tentative D call: TRBD1 (6 bases). Germline V gene data show CDR1 as SGHTA and CDR2 as FQGNSA. The CDR3 length is 14 residues. V was pared by 3 bases and J by 4 bases, with 9 bases between. The CDR3 spells CASSFTGINEKLFF. In DNA form, the CDR3 reads TGTGCCAGCAGCTTCACAGGGATTAATGAAAAACTGTTTTTT.

The chain carries TRBV6-5 and TRBJ2-2; TRBD2 might be the D (5 bases). Trimming shortened V by 6 bases and J by 4 bases, and 15 bases separated the two germline ends. CDR3 length: 15 residues. Germline V gives CDR1 MNHEY, CDR2 SVGAGI. The CDR3 loop is CASRKPLASTGELFF. The CDR3 DNA reads as TGTGCCAGCAGAAAGCCGTTAGCGAGCACCGGGGAGCTGTTTTTT.

The CDR3 loop reads CASSQEDTRYEQYF. For the CDR3, the DNA is TGCGCCAGCAGCCAAGAAGACACCCGCTACGAGCAGTACTTC. The rearrangement joins TRBV4-1 to TRBJ2-7; D not resolved. This CDR3 comprises 14 residues. Germline V lookup: CDR1 MGHRA, CDR2 YSYEKL. Trimming pared 0 bases from V and 3 bases from J, leaving 9 bases between.

This rearrangement joins TRBV24-1 to TRBJ1-4; possibly TRBD1 for D (5 bases). The CDR3 contains 12 residues. Looked up from germline, CDR1 is KGHDR and CDR2 is SFDVKD. Trimming removed 12 bases from V and 0 bases from J, with 7 bases in between. CDR3 sequence reads: CAAGATNEKLFF. The CDR3 nucleotides are TGTGCCGCGGGGGCAACTAATGAAAAACTGTTTTTT.

The J gene is TRBJ1-6, the V gene TRBV7-9; D is ambiguous. Germline lookup yields CDR1 SEHNR and CDR2 FQNEAQ (reference sequence). CDR3 length: 14 residues. V lost 5 bases and J 5 bases, leaving 10 bases between the germline ends. CDR3 sequence (DNA): TGTGCCAGCAGCCAGAACGCAGATAATTCACCCCTCCACTTT. Amino acid sequence: CASSQNADNSPLHF.

Written as DNA, the CDR3 is TGTGCCAGTAGTATTATCCGGAACACTGAAGCTTTCTTT. This codes for CASSIIRNTEAFF. The chain couples TRBV19 to TRBJ1-1; D gene ambiguous. Looked up from germline, CDR1 is LNHDA and CDR2 is SQIVND (reference sequence). V was pared by 3 bases and J by 1 base, with 6 bases between. This CDR3 comprises 13 residues.

The V and J genes are TRBV2 and TRBJ1-2; TRBD1 matches 7 bases. Per the germline V gene, CDR1 is SNHLY and CDR2 is FYNNEI. V was clipped by 8 bases and J by 5 bases; unmatched bases: 8. The CDR3 contains 13 residues. CDR3 nucleotides: TGTGCCAGCTTCAAGACAGGGCCGTATGGCTACACCTTC. Its translation: CASFKTGPYGYTF.

In this sample, this clone turned up once. The chain employs TRBV12-3 or TRBV12-4 and TRBJ1-2; the match to TRBD1 covers 7 bases. V was clipped by 2 bases and J by 10 bases; unmatched bases: 4. This CDR3 has 12 amino acids. Here the CDR3 DNA reads TGTGCCAGCAGTTTAAGACAGGGCTTCTACACCTTC. Protein: CASSLRQGFYTF.

The chain employs TRBV4-3 and TRBJ1-1, with D hard to call. Germline V lookup: CDR1 LGHNA, CDR2 YSLEER. The ends were cut back, 1 base at V and 4 bases at J, with 13 bases in the middle. This CDR3 comprises 15 residues. CDR3 nucleotide sequence: TGCGCCAGCAGCCAAGGGGCAGATAGCGGCACTGAAGCTTTCTTT. It translates to CASSQGADSGTEAFF.

The chain is built from TRBV7-9 and TRBJ1-2, with a weak D call TRBD1 (5 bases). V was pared by 4 bases and J by 0 bases, with 9 bases between. Germline V gene lookup returns CDR1 SEHNR and CDR2 FQNEAQ (reference sequence). CDR3 length: 14 residues. CDR3 coding DNA: TGTGCCAGCAGCTCTCAGACAGCTAACTATGGCTACACCTTC. Amino acids: CASSSQTANYGYTF.

The chain recombines TRBV10-3 with TRBJ1-2; the D gene is possibly TRBD1 (6 bases). In germline, CDR1 is ENHRY, CDR2 SYGVKD. This CDR3 is built from 13 residues. The V and J ends lost 10 bases and 4 bases respectively, with 16 bases between them. This CDR3 reads CATGVEEGYGYTF. The CDR3 DNA sequence: TGTGCCACAGGGGTAGAGGAAGGCTATGGCTACACCTTC.